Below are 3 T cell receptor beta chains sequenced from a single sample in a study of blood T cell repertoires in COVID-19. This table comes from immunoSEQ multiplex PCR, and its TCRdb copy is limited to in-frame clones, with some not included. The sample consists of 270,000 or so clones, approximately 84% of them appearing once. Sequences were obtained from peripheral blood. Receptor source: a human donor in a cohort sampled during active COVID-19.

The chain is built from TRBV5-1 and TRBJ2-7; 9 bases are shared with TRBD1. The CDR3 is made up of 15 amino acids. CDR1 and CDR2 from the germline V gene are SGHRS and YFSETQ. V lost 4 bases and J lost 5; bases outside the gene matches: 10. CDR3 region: CASSIRDRALDEQYF. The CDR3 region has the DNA TGCGCCAGCAGCATCCGGGACAGGGCGTTGGACGAGCAGTACTTC.

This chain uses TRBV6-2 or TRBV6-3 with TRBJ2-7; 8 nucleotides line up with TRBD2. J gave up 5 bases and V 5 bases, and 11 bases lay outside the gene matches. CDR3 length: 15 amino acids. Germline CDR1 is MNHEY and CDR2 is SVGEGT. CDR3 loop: CASSDHNSGVDEQYF. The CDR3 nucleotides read TGTGCCAGCAGTGACCACAATAGCGGGGTTGACGAGCAGTACTTC.

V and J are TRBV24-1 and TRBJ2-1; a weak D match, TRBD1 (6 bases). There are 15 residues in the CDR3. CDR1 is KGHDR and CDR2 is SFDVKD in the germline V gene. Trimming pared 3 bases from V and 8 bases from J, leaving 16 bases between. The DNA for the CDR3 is TGTGCCACCAGTGATCCCCTAGCCAGGGGCGATGAGCAGTTCTTC. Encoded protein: CATSDPLARGDEQFF.